This TCR beta chain was documented in a study of post-analysis software for immune sequencing data (dated by TCRdb to between 2015 and 2017). A note on the overall study: The recorded disease courses included relapsing-remitting, secondary progressive and progressive-relapsing multiple sclerosis, and some patients had no subtype annotation. Patient repertoires were compared against around 10 previously published healthy control repertoires from donors aged roughly 6 to 26 years. A subset of samples was prepared in parallel using single-end sample barcoding, then pooled and co-amplified after Illumina adapter ligation.

Points on this clonotype: This receptor's antigen is unknown. Base qualities are not at hand, and no much larger clone is one base apart.

CDR1 and CDR2, per the germline V gene (reference sequence), are DFQATT and SNEGSKA. There are 13 amino acids in the CDR3, from cysteine to phenylalanine inclusive. Of the read, only the CDR3 DNA is kept; its 39 bases are in frame from base 1. The germline ends are 9 bases apart after V is trimmed by 0 bases and J by 4 bases. What the authors observed across the whole study: Strong co-clustering of samples prepared in the same batch was shown by direct clustering with F measure, prompting a batch-effect correction. Multiple sclerosis patients had significantly lower normalized Chao1 diversity than controls, a result that suggests substantial peripheral T-cell clonal expansion. The multiple sclerosis patient group was slightly younger than the control group. Significantly higher frequencies in patients than in controls were found for five TRBV segments, including TRBV5-6, TRBV5-1 and TRBV20-1.

Library construction relied on PCR. TCRdb names Illumina HiSeq 2500 as the instrument used. To reduce PCR and sequencing biases, unique molecular identifiers were built into the TCR beta cDNA libraries. Per 1 to 10 million input T cells, roughly 500,000 cDNA molecules were obtained, such that each molecule approximated one T cell. The patient libraries were prepared and sequenced with the same protocol used for the earlier healthy control dataset. Samples belonging to the same batch were prepared together, multiplexed and sequenced on a shared HiSeq lane. The authors' analysis ran thus. Raw barcoded reads were processed with MIGEC, discarding single-read molecular identifier groups before consensus assembly and CDR3 extraction. Clonotype tables were post-analysed with VDJtools, and diversity was normalized by down-sampling all datasets to the smallest sample size. In repertoire overlap clustering, CDR3 amino acid sequences, but not nucleotide sequences, were matched to correct batch-related cross-sample contamination. TCRdb handled the public reads itself, with Q25 trimming in fastp and clone calling in MiXCR, and kept productive beta chains. Identical CDR3 protein sequences are pooled into one entry, listed with their most common genes and DNA. TCRdb's processing, not the study's, gives the V and J calls here. Within this sample are hundreds of thousands of distinct CDR3 sequences, with 25% to 30% of them counted one time only. The biggest ten clones account for approximately 0.6% of the sample.

To demonstrate the VDJtools post-analysis software, TCR beta repertoires were profiled from the peripheral blood of 10 to 15 young patients with multiple sclerosis. The multiple sclerosis patients were children and adolescents ranging in age from 6 to 15 years. This receptor was identified in a girl between 5 and 17 years old with multiple sclerosis. Sequencing was carried out using blood. In this chain, TRBV20-1 is recombined with TRBJ1-2, with the D gene too uncertain to name. CDR3 loop: CSARDGITYGYTF. The DNA reads TGCAGTGCTAGAGATGGGATCACCTATGGCTACACCTTC.